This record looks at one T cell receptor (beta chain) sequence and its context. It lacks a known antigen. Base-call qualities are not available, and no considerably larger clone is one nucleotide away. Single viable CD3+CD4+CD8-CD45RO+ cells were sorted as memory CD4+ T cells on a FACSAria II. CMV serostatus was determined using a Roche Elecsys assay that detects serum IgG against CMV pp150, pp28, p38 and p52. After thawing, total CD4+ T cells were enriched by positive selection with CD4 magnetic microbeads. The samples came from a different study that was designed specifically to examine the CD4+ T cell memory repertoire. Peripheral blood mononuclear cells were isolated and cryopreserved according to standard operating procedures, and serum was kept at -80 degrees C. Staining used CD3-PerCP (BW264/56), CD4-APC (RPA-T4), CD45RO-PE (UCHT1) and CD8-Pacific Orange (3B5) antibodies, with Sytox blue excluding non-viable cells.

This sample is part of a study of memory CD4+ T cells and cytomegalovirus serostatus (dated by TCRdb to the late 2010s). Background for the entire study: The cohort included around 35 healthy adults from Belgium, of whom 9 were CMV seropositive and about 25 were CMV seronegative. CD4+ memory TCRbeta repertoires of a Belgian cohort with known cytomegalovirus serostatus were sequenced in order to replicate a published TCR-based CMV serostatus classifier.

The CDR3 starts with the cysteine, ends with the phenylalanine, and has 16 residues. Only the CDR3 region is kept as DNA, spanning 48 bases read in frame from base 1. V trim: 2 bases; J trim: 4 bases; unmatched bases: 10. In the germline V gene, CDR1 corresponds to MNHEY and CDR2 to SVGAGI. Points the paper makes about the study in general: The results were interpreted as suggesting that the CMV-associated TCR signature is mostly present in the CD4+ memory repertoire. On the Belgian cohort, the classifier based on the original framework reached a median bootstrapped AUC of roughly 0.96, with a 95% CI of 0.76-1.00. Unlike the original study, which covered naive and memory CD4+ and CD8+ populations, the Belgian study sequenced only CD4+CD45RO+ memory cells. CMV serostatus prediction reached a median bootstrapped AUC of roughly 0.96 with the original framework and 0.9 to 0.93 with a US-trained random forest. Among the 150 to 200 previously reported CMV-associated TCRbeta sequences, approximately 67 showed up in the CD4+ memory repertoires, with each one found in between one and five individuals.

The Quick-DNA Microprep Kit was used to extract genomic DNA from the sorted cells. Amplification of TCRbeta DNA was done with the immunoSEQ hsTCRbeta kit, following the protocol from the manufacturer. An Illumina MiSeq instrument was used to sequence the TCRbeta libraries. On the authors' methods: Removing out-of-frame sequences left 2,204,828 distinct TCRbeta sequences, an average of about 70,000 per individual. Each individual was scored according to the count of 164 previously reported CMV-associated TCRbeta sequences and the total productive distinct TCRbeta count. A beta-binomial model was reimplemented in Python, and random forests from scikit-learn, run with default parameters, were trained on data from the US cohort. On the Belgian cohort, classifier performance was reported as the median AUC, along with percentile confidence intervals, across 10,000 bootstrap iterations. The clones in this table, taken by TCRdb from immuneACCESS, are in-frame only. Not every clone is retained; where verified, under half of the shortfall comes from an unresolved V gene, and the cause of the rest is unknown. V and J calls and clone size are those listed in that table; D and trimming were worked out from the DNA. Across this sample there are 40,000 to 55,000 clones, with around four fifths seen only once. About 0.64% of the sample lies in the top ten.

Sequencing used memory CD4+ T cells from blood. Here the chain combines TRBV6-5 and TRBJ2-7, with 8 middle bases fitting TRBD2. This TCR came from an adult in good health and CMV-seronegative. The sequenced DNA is TGTGCCAGCAGTTACGGGACTAGTAGCGGGACTTACGAGCAGTACTTC. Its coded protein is CASSYGTSSGTYEQYF.